This T cell receptor beta chain was sequenced during a study of T cell repertoires in cytomegalovirus infection. Study-wide context: Both recently identified HLA-C-restricted and well-studied HLA-B-restricted CMV epitopes were used in the study. The public TCR beta signatures pointed to both CMV infection and matching HLA type.

This clonotype was seen a handful of times. What it binds is unknown. There are 13 residues in the CDR3. Germline loops: CDR1 LNHDA, CDR2 SQIVND (reference sequence). The ends were cut back, 3 bases at V and 6 bases at J, with 9 bases in the middle. TCRdb processed the reads anew with MiXCR; each CDR3 protein has one entry. The sample yields 650,000 to 900,000 distinct CDR3 sequences, 25% to 35% seen once. Study-level findings and limits: There were carriers of CMV plus the relevant HLA, and cumulative public TCR beta family frequency identified them.

The TCR originated in a human donor in good health (CMV status not recorded). Some clones in this sample may be carry-over from other donors' samples. The sequences come from cultured CD8+ T cells from PBMCs, collected from culture after CMV antigen stimulation. The J gene is TRBJ1-5, the V gene TRBV19, with TRBD1 as a possible D gene (5 bases). In nucleotides, the CDR3 is TGTGCCAGTAGTATTGGGGGAGCTCAGCCCCAGCATTTT. Protein: CASSIGGAQPQHF.